This is a list of T cell receptor beta chains from one sample in a study of blood T cell repertoires in COVID-19. Profiling relied on immunoSEQ multiplex PCR, and the TCRdb table lists in-frame clones only, not all of them. This table holds about 33,000 clones, approximately 83% found once. The sequenced sample consisted of peripheral blood. These receptor sequences come from a woman of 80 years or more with active or convalescent COVID-19. Both conserved end residues are part of each CDR3. A D gene is named only where the DNA matches it firmly. Clone size is not always given. Where it is, it says once, few, many or a class for expanded clones.

CDR3 protein	CDR3 DNA	V gene	J gene	clone size	D gene
CASSRTGVRRVISPLHF	TGTGCCAGCAGTCGGACAGGGGTTCGGCGTGTTATTTCACCCCTCCACTTT	TRBV6-4	TRBJ1-6	-	TRBD1
CAISPDRGDEKLFF	TGTGCCATCAGCCCCGACAGGGGGGATGAAAAACTGTTTTTT	TRBV10-3	TRBJ1-4	-	TRBD1
CASSPRQDYGYTF	TGTGCCAGCAGCCCTCGACAGGACTATGGCTACACCTTC	TRBV11-3	TRBJ1-2	-	-
CASSERTGGTDTQYF	TGTGCCAGCAGCGAGAGGACAGGGGGCACAGATACGCAGTATTTT	TRBV9	TRBJ2-3	-	TRBD1
CASSPSETQYF	TGTGCCAGCTCACCATCGGAGACCCAGTACTTC	TRBV18	TRBJ2-5	-	-
CATSRGVQETQYF	TGTGCCACCAGCAGAGGTGTACAAGAGACCCAGTACTTC	TRBV15	TRBJ2-5	once	-
CASSPRGSYNEQFF	TGTGCCAGCAGCCCGCGGGGTTCCTACAATGAGCAGTTCTTC	TRBV7-2	TRBJ2-1	-	-
CASSTERGLGGNTIYF	TGTGCCAGCAGCACGGAGAGGGGACTCGGTGGAAACACCATATATTTT	TRBV3-1/TRBV3-2	TRBJ1-3	-	-
CASRQQGIAGNTIYF	TGTGCCAGCAGGCAACAGGGGATAGCGGGAAACACCATATATTTT	TRBV2	TRBJ1-3	once	TRBD1
CASRVFPGETQYF	TGTGCCAGCAGGGTTTTTCCGGGGGAGACCCAGTACTTC	TRBV5-4	TRBJ2-5	-	-
CASSLGREETQYF	TGTGCCAGCAGCTTAGGACGGGAAGAGACCCAGTACTTC	TRBV11-2	TRBJ2-5	-	-
CASSPDLRQVGNTIYF	TGTGCCAGCAGCCCGGACTTAAGACAGGTTGGAAACACCATATATTTT	TRBV3-1/TRBV3-2	TRBJ1-3	-	-
CSASRRPGLAGEGYVYEQYF	TGCAGTGCTAGTCGCCGCCCAGGACTAGCGGGAGAGGGCTACGTCTACGAGCAGTACTTC	TRBV20-1	TRBJ2-7	-	TRBD2
CASSLGGSGKNIQYF	TGTGCCAGCAGCTTAGGCGGGAGCGGCAAAAACATTCAGTACTTC	TRBV11-3	TRBJ2-4	-	TRBD2
CATLAGGGMFF	TGTGCCACTTTAGCGGGGGGGGGAATGTTCTTC	TRBV6-5	TRBJ2-1	-	TRBD2
CASSLRTGGIYEQYF	TGCGCCAGCAGCTTGCGGACAGGGGGTATTTACGAGCAGTACTTC	TRBV5-1	TRBJ2-7	-	TRBD1
CASSPGTALSGNTIYF	TGTGCCAGCAGTCCGGGGACAGCGCTCTCTGGAAACACCATATATTTT	TRBV6-6	TRBJ1-3	-	TRBD1
CASSSPGRGSNTEAFF	TGTGCCAGCAGTTCCCCGGGCCGAGGGTCGAACACTGAAGCTTTCTTT	TRBV28	TRBJ1-1	-	-
CASTAGGSGNTIYF	TGTGCCAGCACCGCAGGGGGCTCCGGAAACACCATATATTTT	TRBV28	TRBJ1-3	-	TRBD1
CASSQASTDTQYF	TGCGCCAGCAGCCAAGCTAGCACAGATACGCAGTATTTT	TRBV4-3	TRBJ2-3	-	-
CASTPTGDHSNQPQHF	TGTGCCAGTACCCCGACAGGGGACCATAGCAATCAGCCCCAGCATTTT	TRBV19	TRBJ1-5	-	TRBD1
CSVTHRGSGNTIYF	TGCAGCGTTACTCACAGGGGATCTGGAAACACCATATATTTT	TRBV29-1	TRBJ1-3	once	TRBD1